Presented here are 29 T cell receptor beta chains from one specimen sequenced in a study of OX40 agonist ivuxolimab in advanced cancers. The repertoire was sequenced with immunoSEQ multiplex PCR; TCRdb's copy has only in-frame clones and lacks some. The repertoire has about 96,000 clones, about 84% of them found once; the top ten carry around 5.8%. The sample in question was CD4+ or CD8+ T cells sorted from blood, obtained in a trial of the OX40 agonist ivuxolimab. The source is an adult with an advanced solid tumor such as melanoma, head and neck, liver or kidney cancer.

The V call is TRBV12-5, the J call TRBJ2-7, with TRBD1 matching over 9 bases. The CDR3 covers 15 residues. Germline CDR1 and CDR2: LGHNT and FRNRAP. The V and J ends lost 0 bases and 5 bases, in that order; junction bases with no gene match: 5. The CDR3, as DNA: TGTGCTAGTGGTTTGGTACTGGGACAGGGACACGAGCAGTACTTC. It is translated as CASGLVLGQGHEQYF.

This chain uses TRBV18 with TRBJ2-7; D is possibly TRBD1 (6 bases). Germline V gives CDR1 KGHSH, CDR2 LQKENI. V gave up 1 base and J gave up 0 bases, with 16 bases separating them. The CDR3 sequence is 17 residues long. CDR3 loop: CASSPQLTGGRSYEQYF. CDR3 coding DNA: TGTGCCAGCTCACCACAGTTGACAGGTGGACGCTCCTACGAGCAGTACTTC.

This sequence joins TRBV5-1 and TRBJ2-3, with D perhaps matching TRBD2 (5 bases). Germline loops: CDR1 SGHRS, CDR2 YFSETQ. This CDR3 comprises 15 residues. With 4 bases removed from V and 3 bases from J, the gap between germline ends came to 15 bases. Here the CDR3 DNA reads TGCGCCAGCAGCCCCTTCCCGGGGTATACAGATACGCAGTATTTT. This codes for CASSPFPGYTDTQYF.

CDR3 sequence reads: CASSPRDFTDTQYF. In nucleotides, the CDR3 is TGTGCCAGCAGCCCGCGGGACTTCACAGATACGCAGTATTTT. This chain links TRBV14 with TRBJ2-3, with D perhaps TRBD2 (6 bases). Germline V CDR1 and CDR2: SGHDN, FVKESK. Trimming took 4 bases from V and 2 from J, leaving 10 bases between them. There are 14 residues in the CDR3.

The V call is TRBV14, the J call TRBJ2-1; weak D call: TRBD2 (5 bases). This CDR3 has 17 residues. Per the germline V gene, CDR1 is SGHDN and CDR2 is FVKESK. Trimming shortened V by 3 bases and J by 5 bases, and 20 bases separated the two germline ends. This CDR3 is CASSHRPGVALHNEQFF. The CDR3 bases are TGTGCCAGCAGCCACCGGCCTGGGGTAGCGCTCCACAATGAGCAGTTCTTC. The full variable domain, with the rest looked up from reference TRBV14 and TRBJ2-1, is EAGVTQFPSHSVIEKGQTVTLRCDPISGHDNLYWYRRVMGKEIKFLLHFVKESKQDESGMPNNRFLAERTGGTYSTLKVQPAELEDSGVYFCASSHRPGVALHNEQFFGPGTRLTVL.

This chain connects TRBV5-1 to TRBJ2-1, with TRBD2 identical over 8 bases. Germline trimming cut 2 bases from V and 4 bases from J; bases unmatched to any gene: 8. CDR3 length equals 16 residues. Germline values: CDR1 SGHRS, CDR2 YFSETQ. The chain's CDR3 is CASSFTVSGSYNEQFF. DNA for the CDR3: TGCGCCAGCAGCTTTACGGTAAGCGGGAGTTACAATGAGCAGTTCTTC.

The rearrangement joins TRBV9 to TRBJ2-1; tentative D call: TRBD1 (6 bases). CDR3 length: 13 residues. V gave up 3 bases and J gave up 10 bases, with 14 bases separating them. Germline-derived CDR1 and CDR2 are SGDLS and YYNGEE. The CDR3 DNA reads as TGTGCCAGCAGCGGACTGGGGCAGGGGGAGCAGTTCTTC. Translating it yields CASSGLGQGEQFF.

This clone was detected once. The gene calls are TRBV29-1 and TRBJ1-2; no firm D call. This CDR3 is 15 amino acids long. The V end was cut by 6 bases, the J end by 3 bases, with 20 bases between. Germline V gene lookup returns CDR1 SQVTM and CDR2 ANQGSEA. The CDR3 protein is CSVPKASRRYYGYTF. As DNA, the CDR3 is TGCAGCGTCCCAAAGGCCTCAAGGAGGTACTATGGCTACACCTTC.

This chain connects TRBV7-9 to TRBJ2-3, with D hard to call. CDR3 length equals 17 residues. Trimming took off 2 bases at V and 0 bases at J, with 15 bases between the two ends. Germline V gene lookup returns CDR1 SEHNR and CDR2 FQNEAQ (reference sequence). The CDR3 bases are TGTGCCAGCAGCTTAAGTCGAGCAACGGCAAGCACAGATACGCAGTATTTT. Translating gives CASSLSRATASTDTQYF.

This clone was observed a few times. V usage is TRBV5-1 and J usage is TRBJ1-2; 9 bases agree with TRBD1. CDR1 and CDR2 from the germline V gene are SGHRS and YFSETQ. CDR3 length: 15 amino acids. Unmatched junction bases numbered 11, after V lost 4 bases and J lost 7 bases. CDR3 bases: TGCGCCAGCAGCGAACCGGGACAGGGAGGGAGTGGCTACACCTTC. The encoded protein is CASSEPGQGGSGYTF.

This clone has only a few counts. The CDR3 here is CASSYSAGDVFALHF. The CDR3 DNA is TGTGCCAGCAGTTACTCGGCAGGGGATGTTTTCGCCCTCCACTTT. The chain joins TRBV6-5 to TRBJ1-6; D is possibly TRBD1 (6 bases). Trimming left V 0 bases short and J 14 bases short, with 17 bases between. The CDR3 length is 15 residues. Germline values: CDR1 MNHEY, CDR2 SVGAGI.

Notes on this clone: One end of the junction is discordant with germline, which a read error may explain. The rearrangement uses TRBV18 and TRBJ1-3, with unresolved D. In germline, CDR1 is KGHSH, CDR2 LQKENI. This CDR3 has 14 amino acids. The CDR3 spells CASSPRGSGNTIYF. Written as DNA, the CDR3 is TGTGCCAGCTCGCCACGGGGCTCTGGAAACACCATATATTTT.

The rearrangement uses TRBV7-2 and TRBJ1-5; perhaps TRBD1 as D (6 bases). Trimming pared 5 bases from V and 7 bases from J, leaving 15 bases between. Germline loops: CDR1 SGHTA, CDR2 FQGNSA. This CDR3 contains 14 residues. The CDR3 nucleotides read TGTGCCAGCAGCACGCAAGGGGGAAGCCAGCCCCAGCATTTT. Translating gives CASSTQGGSQPQHF. Full variable domain (missing parts from reference TRBV7-2 and TRBJ1-5): GAGVSQSPSNKVTEKGKDVELRCDPISGHTALYWYRQSLGQGLEFLIYFQGNSAPDKSGLPSDRFSAERTGGSVSTLTIQRTQQEDSAVYLCASSTQGGSQPQHFGDGTRLSIL.

The chain couples TRBV29-1 to TRBJ1-1; TRBD1 is a possible D gene (5 bases). V gave up 7 bases and J gave up 1 base, with 19 bases separating them. This CDR3 comprises 15 residues. CDR1 SQVTM and CDR2 ANQGSEA come from the germline V gene. CDR3 sequence reads: CSGHGGVNSNTEAFF. DNA for the CDR3: TGCAGCGGACATGGGGGGGTCAATTCGAACACTGAAGCTTTCTTT.

The V call is TRBV18, the J call TRBJ1-1; TRBD1 might be the D (6 bases). V was shortened by 3 bases and J by 5 bases, with 22 bases between the two germline ends. The CDR3 is 17 amino acids. The germline gives CDR1 KGHSH, CDR2 LQKENI. CDR3 residues: CASSPSGRDRSRTEAFF. The CDR3 DNA reads TGTGCCAGCTCACCCAGTGGGCGAGACAGGAGTAGGACTGAAGCTTTCTTT.

This clone has a single count. The chain is built from TRBV5-1 and TRBJ1-2, with TRBD1 matching over 8 bases. The junction had 5 bases not matched to a gene; V was cut back by 3 bases and J by 4 bases. The germline V gene has CDR1 SGHRS and CDR2 YFSETQ. The CDR3 runs to 14 residues. This chain's CDR3 is CASSSTQGAYGYTF. CDR3 in DNA: TGCGCCAGCAGCTCCACCCAGGGGGCCTATGGCTACACCTTC. The full variable domain, completed using reference TRBV5-1 and TRBJ1-2, is KAGVTQTPRYLIKTRGQQVTLSCSPISGHRSVSWYQQTPGQGLQFLFEYFSETQRNKGNFPGRFSGRQFSNSRSEMNVSTLELGDSALYLCASSSTQGAYGYTFGSGTRLTVV.

This clone has just a few counts. This chain connects TRBV25-1 to TRBJ1-3; TRBD1 matches at 9 bases. Germline-derived CDR1 and CDR2 are MGHDK and SYGVNS. J lost 9 bases, V lost 10 bases, and 13 bases had no gene match. The CDR3 is 14 residues long. The CDR3 nucleotides read TGTGCCAAGCCGGGACAGGGAGAACGAACCACCATATATTTT. Its translation is CAKPGQGERTTIYF.

This rearrangement joins TRBV18 to TRBJ2-5, with D possibly TRBD2 on 6 matching bases. This CDR3 spans 16 amino acids. CDR1 is KGHSH and CDR2 is LQKENI in the germline V gene. V dropped 0 bases and J dropped 5 bases, with 16 bases sitting between them. The CDR3 DNA reads as TGTGCCAGCTCACCACCTAGCGGTGAGGGGAGCGAGACCCAGTACTTC. It translates to CASSPPSGEGSETQYF. Filled out from reference TRBV18 and TRBJ2-5, the complete variable domain reads NAGVMQNPRHLVRRRGQEARLRCSPMKGHSHVYWYRQLPEEGLKFMVYLQKENIIDESGMPKERFSAEFPKEGPSILRIQQVVRGDSAAYFCASSPPSGEGSETQYFGPGTRLLVL.

The chain is built from TRBV10-3 and TRBJ2-1, with D maybe TRBD2 (6 bases). Deletions cut 0 bases from V and 10 bases from J, with 7 bases between. CDR1 is ENHRY, CDR2 SYGVKD, per germline. The CDR3 covers 12 residues. The CDR3 region is CAISESEGEQFF. The CDR3 DNA sequence: TGTGCCATCAGTGAGTCGGAGGGGGAGCAGTTCTTC.

V and J are TRBV19 and TRBJ1-1, with a possible D match to TRBD1 (6 bases). The CDR3 has 15 residues. Germline V gene data show CDR1 as LNHDA and CDR2 as SQIVND (reference sequence). V was shortened by 5 bases and J by 3 bases, with 16 bases between the two germline ends. Here the CDR3 reads CASSSDLQGYTEAFF. The CDR3 DNA sequence: TGTGCCAGTAGTTCGGACCTACAGGGTTACACTGAAGCTTTCTTT.

This chain links TRBV21-1 with TRBJ2-3. TRBV21-1 is marked as a pseudogene. This CDR3 has 15 amino acids. CDR3 sequence (DNA): TGTGCCAGCAGCAAAGTCGGCCGGGACCCACACTCGCAGTATTTT. Translating it yields CASSKVGRDPHSQYF.

The chain is built from TRBV5-1 and TRBJ1-4; D ambiguous. The germline gives CDR1 SGHRS, CDR2 YFSETQ. Between the trimmed V and J ends, which lost 2 bases and 9 bases, there was a span of 8 bases. This CDR3 is built from 12 residues. This chain's CDR3 is CASSLMGQKLFF. DNA of the CDR3: TGCGCCAGCAGCTTAATGGGCCAAAAACTGTTTTTT. The full variable domain, completed using reference TRBV5-1 and TRBJ1-4, is KAGVTQTPRYLIKTRGQQVTLSCSPISGHRSVSWYQQTPGQGLQFLFEYFSETQRNKGNFPGRFSGRQFSNSRSEMNVSTLELGDSALYLCASSLMGQKLFFGSGTQLSVL.

The chain recombines TRBV10-1 with TRBJ2-7; D is ambiguous. Trimming pared 3 bases from V and 3 bases from J, leaving 12 bases between. CDR1 and CDR2 (germline): WNHNN, SYGVQD (reference sequence). CDR3 length equals 14 residues. CDR3 protein: CASSDRLGGYEQYF. CDR3 in DNA: TGCGCCAGCAGTGATCGACTGGGCGGCTACGAGCAGTACTTC.

This chain joins TRBV6-5 and TRBJ2-3; D ambiguous. CDR3 length: 16 residues. Germline V gene lookup returns CDR1 MNHEY and CDR2 SVGAGI. Trimming took off 1 base at V and 2 bases at J, with 13 bases between the two ends. The CDR3 is CASSYLGSLTTDTQYF. The CDR3 bases are TGTGCCAGCAGTTACTTGGGCTCACTAACCACAGATACGCAGTATTTT.

The J gene is TRBJ2-2, the V gene TRBV7-2; TRBD1 or TRBD2 may be the D gene (5 bases each). Deletions cut 5 bases from V and 5 bases from J, with 12 bases between. This CDR3 has 14 amino acids. The V gene's germline CDR1 is SGHTA and CDR2 FQGNSA. CDR3 residues: CASSTRWGTGELFF. The CDR3 DNA reads TGTGCCAGCAGCACCAGGTGGGGGACCGGGGAGCTGTTTTTT.

In its sample, this clone was seen a few times. The chain uses TRBV5-6 and TRBJ2-3; unclear D gene. This CDR3 has 13 amino acids. The germline gives CDR1 SGHDT, CDR2 YYEEEE. V shed 2 bases and J shed 2 bases, with 6 bases lying between them. The CDR3: CASSFPHTDTQYF. CDR3 nucleotide sequence: TGTGCCAGCAGCTTCCCACACACAGATACGCAGTATTTT.

V and J are TRBV2 and TRBJ2-7, with D possibly being TRBD2 (5 bases). The length of the CDR3 is 13 residues. Germline assignment: CDR1 SNHLY and CDR2 FYNNEI. Trimming removed 7 bases from V and 4 bases from J, with 14 bases in between. Here the CDR3 DNA reads TGTGCCAGCACGTTCGGGGTGGGATACGAGCAGTACTTC. It encodes CASTFGVGYEQYF.

The chain recombines TRBV6-6 with TRBJ2-7; TRBD1 aligns across 10 bases. Per germline, CDR1 MNHNY and CDR2 SVGAGI (reference sequence). The trim removed 7 bases at V and 6 bases at J, leaving 9 bases unmatched. This CDR3 spans 14 amino acids. The CDR3 nucleotides are TGTGCCAGCATCTCCGGGGGACAGGGGACCGAGCAGTACTTC. This gives the protein CASISGGQGTEQYF.

This chain joins TRBV2 and TRBJ2-2; TRBD1 aligns across 7 bases. The CDR3 runs to 14 residues. From germline, CDR1 is SNHLY and CDR2 FYNNEI. V lost 3 bases and J lost 6; bases outside the gene matches: 4. For the CDR3, the DNA is TGTGCCAGCAGTGAGACAGGGCAGGCCGGGGAGCTGTTTTTT. Translated, it gives CASSETGQAGELFF.